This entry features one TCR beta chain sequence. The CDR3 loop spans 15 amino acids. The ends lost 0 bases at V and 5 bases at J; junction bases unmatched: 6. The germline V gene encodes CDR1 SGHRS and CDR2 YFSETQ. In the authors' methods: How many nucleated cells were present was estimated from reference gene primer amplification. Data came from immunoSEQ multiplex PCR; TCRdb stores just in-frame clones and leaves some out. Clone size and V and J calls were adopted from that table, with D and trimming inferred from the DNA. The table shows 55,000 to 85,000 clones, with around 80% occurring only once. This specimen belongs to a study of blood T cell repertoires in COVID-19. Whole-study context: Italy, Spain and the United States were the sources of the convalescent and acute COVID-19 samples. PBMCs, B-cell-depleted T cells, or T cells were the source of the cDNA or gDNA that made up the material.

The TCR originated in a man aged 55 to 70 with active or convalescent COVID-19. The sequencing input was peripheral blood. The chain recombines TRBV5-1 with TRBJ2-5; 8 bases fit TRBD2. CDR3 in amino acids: CASSLVAGGGETQYF. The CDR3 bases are TGCGCCAGCAGCTTGGTGGCGGGGGGCGGGGAGACCCAGTACTTC.